The 21 T cell receptor beta chains in this list originate from one sample, sequenced in a study of a mutant IDH1 vaccine in newly diagnosed glioma. Time point in this sample: week 11, during vaccination. Every single dose of the vaccine, 300 ug of mutant IDH1 20-mer peptide, came with topical imiquimod. Their antigen targets remain unknown. The table came from immunoSEQ multiplex PCR; TCRdb's copy has only in-frame clones and leaves some out. The data contain around 53,000 clones, 90% to 95% of them singletons. Specimen: PBMCs, collected from a glioma patient whose treatment included an IDH1 peptide vaccine. These receptors were obtained from a man over 45 with glioma.

V usage is TRBV7-9 and J usage is TRBJ1-4; maybe TRBD1 (5 bases). The CDR3 is 16 amino acids. CDR1 SEHNR and CDR2 FQNEAQ come from the germline V gene (reference sequence). V was shortened by 4 bases and J by 0 bases, with 12 bases between the two germline ends. The CDR3 is CASSYGGGTTNEKLFF. The DNA for the CDR3 is TGTGCCAGCAGCTATGGTGGGGGAACAACTAATGAAAAACTGTTTTTT.

The rearrangement joins TRBV19 to TRBJ2-5; D is possibly TRBD2 (6 bases). Per the germline V gene, CDR1 is LNHDA and CDR2 is SQIVND (reference sequence). The CDR3 loop spans 15 amino acids. Trimming removed 3 bases from V and 2 bases from J, with 13 bases in between. The CDR3 nucleotides read TGTGCCAGTAGTATTGGAGCGGGCAGACAAGAGACCCAGTACTTC. Translation: CASSIGAGRQETQYF.

The chain links TRBV5-1 to TRBJ2-1, with TRBD2 as a possible D gene (6 bases). Trimming shortened V by 2 bases and J by 8 bases, and 14 bases separated the two germline ends. Germline loops: CDR1 SGHRS, CDR2 YFSETQ. The CDR3 is 14 residues long. CDR3 loop: CASSLRSGGDEQFF. The CDR3 nucleotides read TGCGCCAGCAGCTTAAGGTCAGGAGGGGATGAGCAGTTCTTC.

DNA for the CDR3: TGTGCCAGCAGCTTTTCGACTAGCGGGGGGACAGATACGCAGTATTTT. Translation gives CASSFSTSGGTDTQYF. V gene TRBV5-4 combines with J gene TRBJ2-3; 13 nucleotides align to TRBD2. V lost 2 bases to trimming and J lost 3 bases; unmatched junction nucleotides: 3. This CDR3 region has 16 residues. The germline gives CDR1 SGHNT, CDR2 YYREEE (reference sequence).

This chain links TRBV2 with TRBJ2-3, with D possibly being TRBD1 (5 bases). Germline CDR1 is SNHLY and CDR2 is FYNNEI. Deletions cut 6 bases from V and 1 base from J, with 17 bases between. The CDR3 loop spans 16 amino acids. The CDR3 coding sequence is TGTGCCAGCAGCCAGACAGAAGACGGCGGCACAGATACGCAGTATTTT. It translates to CASSQTEDGGTDTQYF.

This CDR3 reads CAWTQGVAYEQYF. The CDR3 DNA is TGTGCCTGGACCCAGGGGGTGGCCTACGAGCAGTACTTC. The V and J genes are TRBV30 and TRBJ2-7; 7 bases align to TRBD1. Per the germline V gene, CDR1 is GTSNPN and CDR2 is SVGIG (reference sequence). The CDR3 has 13 residues. After removal of 4 bases from V and 2 bases from J, the junction contained 5 bases not matched to a gene.

This chain connects TRBV30 to TRBJ2-5, with TRBD1 identical over 9 bases. The J call may be mistaken, given a closer DNA end match to TRBJ2-7. CDR3 size: 12 residues. Germline V CDR1 and CDR2: GTSNPN, SVGIG (reference sequence). The CDR3 DNA follows: TGTGCCTGGGGGACAGGGCGCTACGAGCAGTACTTC. Protein: CAWGTGRYEQYF.

This rearrangement joins TRBV18 to TRBJ2-6; 10 positions agree with TRBD1. CDR1 KGHSH and CDR2 LQKENI come from the germline V gene. This CDR3 spans 19 amino acids. V was clipped by 9 bases and J by 0 bases; unmatched bases: 14. Here the CDR3 DNA reads TGTGCCAGTCTAGGGACAGGGGCCAGACGACACTCTGGGGCCAACGTCCTGACTTTC. Residues: CASLGTGARRHSGANVLTF. Variable domain in full (rest from reference TRBV18 and TRBJ2-6): NAGVMQNPRHLVRRRGQEARLRCSPMKGHSHVYWYRQLPEEGLKFMVYLQKENIIDESGMPKERFSAEFPKEGPSILRIQQVVRGDSAAYFCASLGTGARRHSGANVLTFGAGSRLTVL.

This chain joins TRBV7-2 and TRBJ2-3, with D unclear. V was cut by 7 bases and J by 0 bases, with 14 bases left in between. The length of the CDR3 is 15 residues. Germline V gene data show CDR1 as SGHTA and CDR2 as FQGNSA. The CDR3 here is CASNPTAASTDTQYF. For the CDR3, the DNA is TGTGCCAGCAACCCAACCGCGGCGAGCACAGATACGCAGTATTTT. The variable domain in full, with the rest retrieved from reference TRBV7-2 and TRBJ2-3, is GAGVSQSPSNKVTEKGKDVELRCDPISGHTALYWYRQSLGQGLEFLIYFQGNSAPDKSGLPSDRFSAERTGGSVSTLTIQRTQQEDSAVYLCASNPTAASTDTQYFGPGTRLTVL.

The genes are TRBV27 and TRBJ2-7; D is ambiguous. The CDR3 length is 14 residues. Germline V gene sequence: CDR1 MNHEY, CDR2 SMNVEV (reference sequence). The V end was cut by 7 bases, the J end by 2 bases, with 15 bases between. The CDR3 here is CASNPIQAPYEQYF. For the CDR3, the DNA is TGTGCCAGCAACCCGATACAAGCCCCCTACGAGCAGTACTTC.

J is TRBJ1-5 and V is TRBV7-2; D unclear. Between the trimmed V and J ends, which lost 5 bases and 4 bases, there was a span of 12 bases. The CDR3 sequence is 14 residues long. Germline V gives CDR1 SGHTA, CDR2 FQGNSA. The CDR3 DNA reads TGTGCCAGCAGCCTGGACGGGAGAAATCAGCCCCAGCATTTT. This sequence encodes CASSLDGRNQPQHF.

The chain combines TRBV5-1 with TRBJ1-1, with 10 bases lining up with TRBD1. This CDR3 has 15 residues. The germline gives CDR1 SGHRS, CDR2 YFSETQ. With 4 bases clipped from V and 0 bases from J, the junction kept 3 bases outside the gene matches. The CDR3 DNA is TGCGCCAGCAGCCCGGGACAGGGGTTGAACACTGAAGCTTTCTTT. This codes for CASSPGQGLNTEAFF.

This chain links TRBV10-1 with TRBJ2-7; 14 bases map to TRBD2. From germline, CDR1 is WNHNN and CDR2 SYGVQD (reference sequence). The CDR3 consists of 16 residues. V shed 0 bases and J 5 bases; nucleotides not matched to a gene: 3. CDR3 amino acids: CASSESTSGRANEQYF. CDR3 sequence (DNA): TGCGCCAGCAGTGAGTCGACTAGCGGGAGGGCCAACGAGCAGTACTTC.

J is TRBJ2-2 and V is TRBV5-6; 7 nucleotides match TRBD1. Looked up from germline, CDR1 is SGHDT and CDR2 is YYEEEE. The CDR3 runs 15 residues. V dropped 4 bases and J dropped 4; count of bases not matched to a gene: 7. The CDR3 DNA reads as TGTGCCAGCAGCCCCCGGGACAGTCCCACCGGGGAGCTGTTTTTT. Translated, it gives CASSPRDSPTGELFF. Complete variable domain (other parts from reference TRBV5-6 and TRBJ2-2): DAGVTQSPTHLIKTRGQQVTLRCSPKSGHDTVSWYQQALGQGPQFIFQYYEEEERQRGNFPDRFSGHQFPNYSSELNVNALLLGDSALYLCASSPRDSPTGELFFGEGSRLTVL.

CDR3 sequence (DNA): TGTGCCAGCAGCTTAGGGACTAGCCTAACCTACGAGCAGTACTTC. Encoded protein: CASSLGTSLTYEQYF. The V and J genes are TRBV7-9 and TRBJ2-7; 8 bases are shared with TRBD2. The CDR3 covers 15 residues. After removal of 1 base from V and 2 bases from J, the junction contained 4 bases not matched to a gene. Germline lookup yields CDR1 SEHNR and CDR2 FQNEAQ (reference sequence).

The rearrangement uses TRBV27 and TRBJ2-1; a possible D gene is TRBD1 (5 bases). Trimming removed 7 bases at V and 7 bases at J, with 14 bases between. CDR1 and CDR2 (germline): MNHEY, SMNVEV (reference sequence). This CDR3 is 13 amino acids long. CDR3 sequence reads: CASTPQKGNEQFF. The CDR3 nucleotides read TGTGCCAGCACCCCCCAGAAGGGGAATGAGCAGTTCTTC.

V gene TRBV6-6 combines with J gene TRBJ1-2; 10 positions agree with TRBD1. CDR1 is MNHNY and CDR2 is SVGAGI in the germline V gene (reference sequence). V was pared by 5 bases and J by 8 bases, with 11 bases of the junction left unmatched. The CDR3 spans 15 residues. Written as DNA, the CDR3 is TGTGCCAGCAGTCCTGGGACAGGGGCTTCGGTAGGCTACACCTTC. Amino acid sequence: CASSPGTGASVGYTF.

This clone appeared a single time. The chain employs TRBV4-3 and TRBJ2-3; 9 nucleotides agree with TRBD2. The CDR3 has 17 amino acids. Per germline, CDR1 LGHNA and CDR2 YSLEER. Trimming removed 3 bases from V and 3 bases from J; junction bases left unmatched: 10. CDR3 sequence reads: CASSQELRTSVTDTQYF. The DNA for the CDR3 is TGCGCCAGCAGCCAGGAGCTCCGGACTAGCGTGACAGATACGCAGTATTTT.

This rearrangement joins TRBV2 to TRBJ1-5; 9 nucleotides match TRBD1. Per the germline V gene, CDR1 is SNHLY and CDR2 is FYNNEI. Trimming removed 7 bases from V and 7 bases from J; junction bases left unmatched: 8. This CDR3 has 14 residues. The CDR3: CASTLGQGRQPQHF. CDR3 nucleotide sequence: TGTGCCAGCACCCTGGGACAGGGACGACAGCCCCAGCATTTT.

The V gene is TRBV4-3, the J gene TRBJ1-1, with unresolved D. CDR3 length: 15 amino acids. Per germline, CDR1 LGHNA and CDR2 YSLEER. Between the trimmed V and J ends, which lost 5 bases and 1 base, there was a span of 14 bases. CDR3: CASSLGRWSNTEAFF. CDR3 DNA: TGCGCCAGCAGCTTAGGACGGTGGTCGAACACTGAAGCTTTCTTT.

This chain connects TRBV30 to TRBJ2-5; D unresolved. V lost 2 bases and J lost 4, with 17 bases in between. The CDR3 sequence is 15 residues long. Germline CDR1 GTSNPN, CDR2 SVGIG (reference sequence). In DNA, the CDR3 is TGTGCCTGGAGTCCGTACTCCTCTCCAGGAGAGACCCAGTACTTC. As protein: CAWSPYSSPGETQYF.